This record concerns one TCR beta chain sequence. These data come from a study of blood T cell repertoires in COVID-19. Study as a whole: Both acute and convalescent COVID-19 samples were obtained from the United States, Italy and Spain. Nucleic acid was either cDNA or gDNA, and it came from T cells, B-cell-depleted T cells, or PBMCs.

Trimming took 1 base from V and 5 from J; bases not matched to a gene: 8. From germline, CDR1 is SGHTA and CDR2 FQGTGA. This CDR3 is built from 16 residues. How the authors handled the data: Estimation of nucleated cell counts was performed using reference gene primer amplification. Measured with immunoSEQ multiplex PCR; TCRdb has only the in-frame clones, and not every one. The V and J calls and clone size are taken from that table; D and trimming were inferred from the DNA. The data show 150,000 or so clones, with around 83% seen just once and about 0.98% held by the top ten. The gene calls are TRBV7-3 and TRBJ2-1, with TRBD1 matching 7 bases. This TCR derives from a man in his late teens or twenties with acute or convalescent COVID-19. The material sequenced was peripheral blood. The CDR3 is CASSLMGQRANNEQFF. CDR3 nucleotide sequence: TGTGCCAGCAGCTTAATGGGACAGAGAGCAAACAATGAGCAGTTCTTC.